These 26 T cell receptor beta chains share one sample of origin, sequenced in a study of T cell repertoires in cytomegalovirus infection. Which antigens these TCRs recognize remains unknown. TCRdb passed the reads through MiXCR, listing each CDR3 protein once. The sample lists about 770,000 distinct CDR3 sequences, almost 30% occurring once. Sequencing was performed on cultured CD8+ T cells from PBMCs, taken from culture after CMV antigen stimulation. The receptors shown here come from a human donor in good health (CMV status not recorded). Some clones in this sample may be carry-over from other donors' samples.

In its sample, this clonotype was seen a few times. This chain links TRBV7-4 with TRBJ1-2, with D possibly matching TRBD1 (6 bases). The germline V gene has CDR1 SGHVT and CDR2 SQSDAQ. The CDR3 consists of 15 residues. V lost 3 bases and J lost 3, with 14 bases in between. CDR3 residues: CASSFPSGTHYGYTF. CDR3 bases: TGTGCCAGCAGCTTCCCATCCGGGACACACTATGGCTACACCTTC.

This clonotype occurred a few times. The chain combines TRBV7-3 with TRBJ1-2; no clear D gene. The CDR3 contains 12 residues. V lost 1 base and J 8 bases, leaving 8 bases between the germline ends. CDR1 is SGHTA, CDR2 FQGTGA, per germline. The CDR3 spells CASSLSLRGYTF. The CDR3, as DNA: TGTGCCAGCAGCTTAAGTCTCCGGGGCTACACCTTC.

This clonotype was picked up a small number of times. The V and J genes are TRBV6-2 or TRBV6-3 and TRBJ2-7, with D perhaps assigned TRBD1 or TRBD2 (5 bases each). V gave up 0 bases and J gave up 6 bases, with 12 bases separating them. This CDR3 has 14 residues. Germline-derived CDR1 and CDR2 are MNHEY and SVGEGT. DNA of the CDR3: TGTGCCAGCAGTTACTCGGGGGTATCATCCGAGCAGTACGTC. It specifies CASSYSGVSSEQYV.

This clonotype occurred a few times. The rearrangement links TRBV19 to TRBJ2-1, with 8 positions matching TRBD1. The CDR3 has 17 amino acids. Trimming at V came to 3 bases and at J to 0 bases, leaving 7 bases not matched to a gene. Germline V lookup: CDR1 LNHDA, CDR2 SQIVND (reference sequence). Here the CDR3 DNA reads TGTGCCAGTAGTATGGTGACCAGGGGGCCCTCCTACAATGAGCAGTTCTTC. Protein: CASSMVTRGPSYNEQFF. The whole variable domain, filled in from reference TRBV19 and TRBJ2-1, reads DGGITQSPKYLFRKEGQNVTLSCEQNLNHDAMYWYRQDPGQGLRLIYYSQIVNDFQKGDIAEGYSVSREKKESFPLTVTSAQKNPTAFYLCASSMVTRGPSYNEQFFGPGTRLTVL.

The rearrangement joins TRBV9 to TRBJ1-2, with no clear D. This CDR3 is built from 14 residues. Trimming removed 0 bases at V and 4 bases at J, with 10 bases between. Germline loops: CDR1 SGDLS, CDR2 YYNGEE. CDR3 DNA: TGTGCCAGCAGCGTAGCAGGCGAGGTCTATGGCTACACCTTC. Protein product: CASSVAGEVYGYTF.

V gene TRBV7-6 combines with J gene TRBJ1-1; D is ambiguous. The CDR3 is 12 amino acids. CDR1 SGHVS and CDR2 FNYEAQ come from the germline V gene. The ends were cut back, 4 bases at V and 6 bases at J, with 9 bases in the middle. CDR3 in amino acids: CASSSPEAEAFF. CDR3 in DNA: TGTGCCAGCAGCTCTCCAGAGGCTGAAGCTTTCTTT.

The genes are TRBV19 and TRBJ1-6; D is unclear. Germline CDR1 and CDR2: LNHDA and SQIVND (reference sequence). The CDR3 consists of 17 residues. Trimming removed 4 bases at V and 14 bases at J, with 27 bases between. The CDR3 region has the DNA TGTGCCAGTAGTACACTCAGTACGGATCGTAATCTCTTCACCCTCCACTTT. Residues: CASSTLSTDRNLFTLHF.

The chain links TRBV7-9 to TRBJ2-5, with TRBD1 matching over 12 bases. The CDR3 totals 15 residues. V shed 6 bases and J 5 bases; nucleotides not matched to a gene: 7. CDR1 and CDR2 from the germline V gene are SEHNR and FQNEAQ (reference sequence). This CDR3 is CASSNRDRGHETQYF. For the CDR3, the DNA is TGTGCCAGCAGTAACCGGGACAGGGGGCATGAGACCCAGTACTTC.

This clonotype was observed many times. This chain connects TRBV6-1 to TRBJ2-5, with D perhaps assigned TRBD1 or TRBD2 (7 bases each). This CDR3 has 15 amino acids. Trimming cost V 6 bases and J 1 base, with 15 bases left between them. Germline-derived CDR1 and CDR2 are MNHNS and SASEGT. In nucleotides, the CDR3 is TGTGCCAGCAGATACAGGGGAGGGGGCCAAGAGACCCAGTACTTC. It codes for CASRYRGGGQETQYF.

CDR3 residues: CASSRDYLPRGEQFF. DNA of the CDR3: TGTGCCAGCAGTCGGGACTACCTGCCCCGTGGTGAGCAGTTCTTC. The J gene is TRBJ2-1, the V gene TRBV28; 7 nucleotides match TRBD2. The CDR3 totals 15 residues. Per the germline V gene, CDR1 is MDHEN and CDR2 is SYDVKM. Germline trimming cut 5 bases from V and 9 bases from J; bases unmatched to any gene: 13.

The CDR3 region is CASSSGQGPRGTGELFF. The CDR3 DNA is TGTGCCAGCAGTAGCGGACAGGGCCCCAGGGGGACCGGGGAGCTGTTTTTT. The chain carries TRBV28 and TRBJ2-2, with TRBD1 identical over 8 bases. This CDR3 region has 17 residues. V gave up 5 bases and J gave up 5 bases; unmatched junction bases: 13. CDR1 and CDR2 (germline): MDHEN, SYDVKM. The whole variable domain, filled in from reference TRBV28 and TRBJ2-2, reads DVKVTQSSRYLVKRTGEKVFLECVQDMDHENMFWYRQDPGLGLRLIYFSYDVKMKEKGDIPEGYSVSREKKERFSLILESASTNQTSMYLCASSSGQGPRGTGELFFGEGSRLTVL.

The chain joins TRBV9 to TRBJ1-2; D gene uncertain. This CDR3 spans 15 amino acids. V lost 4 bases and J lost 0, with 13 bases in between. Germline V gene data show CDR1 as SGDLS and CDR2 as YYNGEE. The CDR3: CASSLSDHPNYGYTF. As DNA, the CDR3 is TGTGCCAGCAGCCTCTCCGACCATCCTAACTATGGCTACACCTTC.

This clonotype was counted a few times. The chain is built from TRBV6-1 and TRBJ2-7, with D possibly matching TRBD1 (6 bases). The CDR3 loop spans 13 amino acids. Germline V lookup: CDR1 MNHNS, CDR2 SASEGT. The germline V and J ends were trimmed by 5 bases and 6 bases, with 14 bases remaining between them. The CDR3 DNA reads as TGTGCCAGCAGTCACACCGGGACATCCGAGCAGTACGTC. This translates into CASSHTGTSEQYV.

This clonotype showed up many times. This sequence joins TRBV6-1 and TRBJ2-7; 10 nucleotides match TRBD2. Losses at the gene ends were 6 bases for V and 0 bases for J; bases not matched to a gene: 5. The CDR3 sequence is 15 residues long. Germline assignment: CDR1 MNHNS and CDR2 SASEGT. The DNA for the CDR3 is TGTGCCAGCAGCGTAGCGGGGGGCCTCTCCTACGAGCAGTACTTC. This gives the protein CASSVAGGLSYEQYF.

This clonotype showed up many times. The V and J genes are TRBV7-6 and TRBJ1-2; no definite D call. With 5 bases removed from V and 0 bases from J, the gap between germline ends came to 13 bases. Germline-derived CDR1 and CDR2 are SGHVS and FNYEAQ. The CDR3 is made up of 15 amino acids. In DNA, the CDR3 is TGTGCCAGCAGCCCGCGAGGAGGCACTAACTATGGCTACACCTTC. Its protein product is CASSPRGGTNYGYTF.

This clonotype turned up a few times. The chain recombines TRBV19 with TRBJ2-7; 7 nucleotides align to TRBD2. The V and J ends lost 2 bases and 6 bases, in that order; junction bases with no gene match: 7. CDR3 length: 14 residues. Germline V gives CDR1 LNHDA, CDR2 SQIVND (reference sequence). CDR3 residues: CASSISGASLEQYF. CDR3 in DNA: TGTGCCAGTAGTATAAGCGGGGCGAGTCTCGAGCAGTACTTC.

This clonotype was found a few times. This chain links TRBV19 with TRBJ1-1, with D possibly being TRBD1 (5 bases). The CDR3 has 13 amino acids. Germline-derived CDR1 and CDR2 are LNHDA and SQIVND (reference sequence). Trimming pared 10 bases from V and 4 bases from J, leaving 16 bases between. The CDR3 is CATSDKLSTEAFF. The CDR3 DNA reads as TGTGCCACCTCGGACAAATTAAGCACTGAAGCTTTCTTT.

V and J are TRBV4-1 and TRBJ2-7; TRBD1 agrees at 9 bases. The length of the CDR3 is 15 residues. V lost 3 bases to trimming and J lost 6 bases; unmatched junction nucleotides: 9. Germline-derived CDR1 and CDR2 are MGHRA and YSYEKL. The CDR3: CASSQKDRGNGEQYF. CDR3 DNA sequence: TGCGCCAGCAGCCAGAAGGACAGGGGCAATGGCGAGCAGTACTTC.

The rearrangement uses TRBV19 and TRBJ1-2; D gene unclear. Germline V gives CDR1 LNHDA, CDR2 SQIVND (reference sequence). Deletions cut 11 bases from V and 4 bases from J, with 11 bases between. The CDR3 has 11 residues. CDR3 sequence: CAVREIYGYTF. As DNA, the CDR3 is TGTGCCGTTAGGGAAATCTATGGCTACACCTTC. The full variable domain, with the rest looked up from reference TRBV19 and TRBJ1-2, is DGGITQSPKYLFRKEGQNVTLSCEQNLNHDAMYWYRQDPGQGLRLIYYSQIVNDFQKGDIAEGYSVSREKKESFPLTVTSAQKNPTAFYLCAVREIYGYTFGSGTRLTVV.

This clonotype was observed at least ten times. V is TRBV7-6 and J is TRBJ1-1, with D perhaps TRBD1 (5 bases). Germline assignment: CDR1 SGHVS and CDR2 FNYEAQ. V was shortened by 3 bases and J by 5 bases, with 16 bases between the two germline ends. The CDR3 runs 15 residues. CDR3 sequence: CASSLPQGSVTEAFF. The DNA of the CDR3 is TGTGCCAGCAGCTTGCCCCAGGGAAGTGTAACTGAAGCTTTCTTT.

The J gene is TRBJ2-5, the V gene TRBV5-5, with TRBD1 as a possible D gene (6 bases). CDR3 size: 17 residues. Germline loops: CDR1 SGHKS, CDR2 YYEKEE (reference sequence). V gave up 0 bases and J gave up 5 bases, with 20 bases separating them. The CDR3 DNA is TGTGCCAGCAGCTTGGAGATACCGGGACATCTAATGGAGACCCAGTACTTC. Amino acids: CASSLEIPGHLMETQYF.

This clonotype was observed a few times. The chain employs TRBV12-3 or TRBV12-4 and TRBJ1-1; D perhaps matches TRBD1 (5 bases). V was trimmed by 7 bases and J by 10 bases, leaving 16 bases between them. CDR3 length: 12 residues. The CDR3 DNA sequence: TGTGCCAGCAACCTCGGGGGGGAAGGAGCTTTCTTT. Encoded protein: CASNLGGEGAFF.

V is TRBV29-1 and J is TRBJ2-3; 12 bases match TRBD2. Germline V gene data show CDR1 as SQVTM and CDR2 as ANQGSEA. The CDR3 runs 14 residues. After removal of 7 bases from V and 2 bases from J, the junction contained 4 bases not matched to a gene. The CDR3 sequence is CSAASGGATDTQYF. The CDR3 DNA follows: TGCAGCGCGGCTAGCGGGGGGGCCACAGATACGCAGTATTTT.

This chain links TRBV14 with TRBJ1-5; D call uncertain. Germline CDR1 reads SGHDN; CDR2 reads FVKESK. The CDR3 has 14 amino acids. V lost 2 bases, J lost 0 bases, and 5 bases lay in between. The CDR3 DNA reads TGTGCCAGCAGCCAAAAGGGTAGCAATCAGCCCCAGCATTTT. This encodes CASSQKGSNQPQHF.

This clonotype was observed at least ten times. The rearrangement uses TRBV7-2 and TRBJ1-5; D gene ambiguous. V was trimmed by 6 bases and J by 2 bases, leaving 14 bases between them. The CDR3 is 15 residues long. Germline V gene data show CDR1 as SGHTA and CDR2 as FQGNSA. CDR3 DNA sequence: TGTGCCAGCAGTACGATCCTCGGGGGCAATCAGCCCCAGCATTTT. Its protein is CASSTILGGNQPQHF.

This clonotype was observed a few times. The chain couples TRBV27 to TRBJ2-1, with D tentatively TRBD2 (6 bases). The V and J ends lost 3 bases and 2 bases respectively, with 17 bases between them. The CDR3 totals 17 residues. The germline V gene encodes CDR1 MNHEY and CDR2 SMNVEV (reference sequence). The DNA for the CDR3 is TGTGCCAGCAGTTTCCGAGGAGGGGCCTTGACCTACAATGAGCAGTTCTTC. This gives the protein CASSFRGGALTYNEQFF.